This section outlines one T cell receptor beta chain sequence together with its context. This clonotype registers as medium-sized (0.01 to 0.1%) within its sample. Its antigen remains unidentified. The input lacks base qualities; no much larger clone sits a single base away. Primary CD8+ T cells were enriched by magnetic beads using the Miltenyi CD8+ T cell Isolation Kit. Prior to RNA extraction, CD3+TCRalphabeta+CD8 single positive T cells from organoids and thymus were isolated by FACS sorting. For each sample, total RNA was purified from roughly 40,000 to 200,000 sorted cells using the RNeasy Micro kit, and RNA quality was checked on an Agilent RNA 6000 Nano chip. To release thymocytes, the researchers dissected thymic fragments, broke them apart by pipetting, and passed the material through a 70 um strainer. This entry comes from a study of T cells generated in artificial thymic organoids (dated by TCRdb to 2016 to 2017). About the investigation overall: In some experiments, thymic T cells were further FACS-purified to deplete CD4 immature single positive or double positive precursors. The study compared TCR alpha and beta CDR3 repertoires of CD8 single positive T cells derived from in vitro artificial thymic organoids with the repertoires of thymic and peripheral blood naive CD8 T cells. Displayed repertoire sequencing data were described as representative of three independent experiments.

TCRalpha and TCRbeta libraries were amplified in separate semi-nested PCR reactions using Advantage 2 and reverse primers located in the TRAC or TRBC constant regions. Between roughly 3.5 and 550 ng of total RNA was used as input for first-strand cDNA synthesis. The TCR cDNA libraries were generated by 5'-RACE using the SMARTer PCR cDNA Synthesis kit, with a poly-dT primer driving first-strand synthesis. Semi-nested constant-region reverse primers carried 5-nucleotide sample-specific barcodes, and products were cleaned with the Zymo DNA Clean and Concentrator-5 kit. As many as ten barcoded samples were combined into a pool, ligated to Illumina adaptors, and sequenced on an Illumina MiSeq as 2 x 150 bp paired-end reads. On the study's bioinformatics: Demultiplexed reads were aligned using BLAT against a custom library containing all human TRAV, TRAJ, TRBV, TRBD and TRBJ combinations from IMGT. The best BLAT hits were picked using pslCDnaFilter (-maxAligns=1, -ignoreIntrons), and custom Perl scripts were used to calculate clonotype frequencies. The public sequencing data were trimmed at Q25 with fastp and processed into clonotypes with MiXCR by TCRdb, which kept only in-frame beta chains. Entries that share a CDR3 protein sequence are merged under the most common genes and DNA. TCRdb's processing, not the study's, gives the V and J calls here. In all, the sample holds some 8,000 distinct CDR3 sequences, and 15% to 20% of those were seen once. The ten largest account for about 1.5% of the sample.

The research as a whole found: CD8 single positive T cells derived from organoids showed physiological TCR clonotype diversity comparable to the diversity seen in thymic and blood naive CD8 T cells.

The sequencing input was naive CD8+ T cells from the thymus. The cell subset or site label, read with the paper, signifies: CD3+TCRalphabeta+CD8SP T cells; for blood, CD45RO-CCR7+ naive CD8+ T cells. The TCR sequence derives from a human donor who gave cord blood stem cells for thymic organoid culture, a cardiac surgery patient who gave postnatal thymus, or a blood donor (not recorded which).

The DNA sequence reads TGTGCCAGCAGTCCTTTAGGACAGGGCAATCAGCCCCAGCATTTT. Its coded protein is CASSPLGQGNQPQHF. The chain was built from TRBV12-3 or TRBV12-4 and TRBJ1-5, and TRBD1 aligns with 7 junction nucleotides. Clipping removes 5 bases from V and 2 bases from J, with 6 as the unmatched junction base count. There are 15 amino acids in the CDR3, from cysteine to phenylalanine inclusive. Left in the record is the CDR3 DNA by itself, 45 bases read in frame from the first base.